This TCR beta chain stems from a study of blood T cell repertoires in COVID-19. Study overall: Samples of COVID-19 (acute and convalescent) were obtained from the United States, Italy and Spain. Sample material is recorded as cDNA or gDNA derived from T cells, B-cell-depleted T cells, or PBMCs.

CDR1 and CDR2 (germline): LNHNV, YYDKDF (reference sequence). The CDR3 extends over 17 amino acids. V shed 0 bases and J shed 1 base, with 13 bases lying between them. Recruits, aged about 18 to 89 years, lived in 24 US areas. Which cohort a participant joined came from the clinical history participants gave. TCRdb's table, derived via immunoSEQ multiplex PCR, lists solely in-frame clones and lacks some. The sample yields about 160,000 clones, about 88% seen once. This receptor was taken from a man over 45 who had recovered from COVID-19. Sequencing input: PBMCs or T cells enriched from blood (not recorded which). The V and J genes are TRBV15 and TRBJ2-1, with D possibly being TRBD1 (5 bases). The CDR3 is CATSRDTGKGSYNEQFF. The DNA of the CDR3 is TGTGCCACCAGCAGAGATACAGGTAAAGGGTCCTACAATGAGCAGTTCTTC.